This T cell receptor (beta chain) was retrieved from a study of CD8 T cells in ankylosing spondylitis. This clonotype turned up a few times. Trimming removed 1 base at V and 2 bases at J, with 9 bases between. The CDR3 is made up of 15 amino acids. The germline CDR1 and CDR2 sequences are SGHTA and FQGNSA. Each CDR3 protein is one row after TCRdb ran MiXCR on the 5' RACE reads. The profile shows approximately 130,000 distinct CDR3 sequences, roughly a tenth of them singletons. The V gene is TRBV7-2, the J gene TRBJ2-1; tentative D call: TRBD1 (6 bases). The TCR sequence derives from a male donor with ankylosing spondylitis or in good health (not recorded which). Sequenced input: blood, either unsorted or a sorted T cell fraction (not recorded which). This CDR3 is CASSLDRVTYNEQFF. CDR3 sequence (DNA): TGTGCCAGCAGCTTAGACAGGGTCACCTACAATGAGCAGTTCTTC.